This TCR beta chain was captured in a study of shared clonotypes between healthy human individuals. The study's findings and limits: Enrolling few donors narrowed the genetic and exposure-history diversity that was represented.

With respect to this clone: Its antigen is unidentified.

Germline lookup yields CDR1 SQVTM and CDR2 ANQGSEA. CDR3 size: 10 residues. Trimming cost V 3 bases and J 5 bases, with 4 bases left between them. On sorted subsets, replicate PCRs used 200 ng DNA, or 30,000 or so T cell genomes. Produced via immunoSEQ multiplex PCR; TCRdb's table is partial and in-frame only. The data hold around 510,000 clones, with approximately 94% observed a single time. Sequencing input: naive CD4+ T cells sorted from blood. Subset specified: CD45RA+ positively selected. This sequence originates from a woman aged 25 to 39 in good health. V usage is TRBV29-1 and J usage is TRBJ2-5; D is uncertain. Written as DNA, the CDR3 is TGCAGCGTTGATCTGGAGACCCAGTACTTC. Protein sequence: CSVDLETQYF.